The 10 T cell receptor beta chains below were found in one sample sequenced in a study of tumor and adjacent non-tumor tissue in lung cancer. The template was RNA from unsorted bulk tissue. Three rounds of nested PCR, following a modified ARM-PCR protocol, produced the TCRbeta library. TCRdb re-derived calls from the multiplex PCR reads in MiXCR, one entry per CDR3 protein. The sample includes some 90,000 distinct CDR3 sequences, around three fifths of them seen just once. Sequenced: lung tumor tissue. These receptors all come from a man between 70 and 80 years old with non-small cell lung cancer.

The rearrangement joins TRBV11-1 to TRBJ2-7; no clear D. There are 11 residues in the CDR3. Per the germline V gene, CDR1 is SGHAT and CDR2 is FQDESV (reference sequence). Written as DNA, the CDR3 is TGTGTTAGCAGCCTACACTACGAGCAGTACTTC. It codes for CVSSLHYEQYF.

This clonotype was counted only a few times. With a much larger clone just one base away, this may be a read error. This chain joins TRBV4-2 and TRBJ2-7; weak D call: TRBD2 (5 bases). V lost 4 bases to trimming and J lost 2 bases, with 12 bases between them. Germline values: CDR1 LGHNA, CDR2 YNFKEQ. The CDR3 is 14 amino acids. The CDR3 nucleotides read TGTGCCAGCAGCCTCCTAGTGGGAGCCTACGAGCAGTACTTC. The encoded protein is CASSLLVGAYEQYF.

The chain joins TRBV20-1 to TRBJ2-4, with 8 bases aligning to TRBD1. There are 14 residues in the CDR3. V shed 8 bases, J shed 10 bases, and the junction held 16 bases outside the gene matches. The germline V gene encodes CDR1 DFQATT and CDR2 SNEGSKA (reference sequence). The CDR3 DNA is TGCAGTACTCAGACAGGGGTGCTTGGTGATATTCAGTACTTC. Its protein product is CSTQTGVLGDIQYF.

This clonotype appeared many times. The CDR3 bases are TGTGCCAGCAAATTGGGGGCGCGTCGGATTAGCTTGGGTGGTGAGCAGTTCTTC. Translation gives CASKLGARRISLGGEQFF. This chain joins TRBV6-6 and TRBJ2-1; D might be TRBD1 (6 bases). V was shortened by 7 bases and J by 9 bases, with 31 bases between the two germline ends. The CDR3 is 18 residues long. Germline CDR1 MNHNY, CDR2 SVGAGI (reference sequence).

As for this clonotype: One junction end does not reproduce the germline sequence, and a read error may be involved. The genes are TRBV15 and TRBJ2-5; the D is unclear. Germline V gene data show CDR1 as LNHNV and CDR2 as YYDKDF (reference sequence). The CDR3 is 14 residues long. DNA of the CDR3: TGTGCCACCAGCGCGTCGGCGTACCAAGAGACCCAGCACTTC. It is translated as CATSASAYQETQHF.

This clonotype has only a few counts. The chain carries TRBV6-1 and TRBJ1-4, with 10 bases that match TRBD1. Germline V gene sequence: CDR1 MNHNS, CDR2 SASEGT. Trimming cost V 8 bases and J 2 bases; bases outside gene matches: 8. CDR3 length: 16 residues. Here the CDR3 DNA reads TGTGCCAGCCTGGGACAGGGGAGTGGGACTAATGAAAAACTGTTTTTT. Its translation: CASLGQGSGTNEKLFF.

This clonotype occurred a few times. An end of the junction does not agree with germline; a read error may underlie this. This chain joins TRBV28 and TRBJ2-3; D possibly corresponds to TRBD2 (5 bases). Germline assignment: CDR1 MDHEN and CDR2 SYDVKM. The CDR3 consists of 13 residues. The CDR3 sequence is CASSLAGKDTQYF. CDR3 nucleotide sequence: TGTGCCAGCAGTTTAGCCGGGAAAGATACGCAATATTTT.

Remarks on this clonotype: Given the absence of the conserved phenylalanine or tryptophan at the CDR3 end, a read error is likely. The chain links TRBV5-1 to TRBJ2-1, with 11 bases matching TRBD2. Germline assignment: CDR1 SGHRS and CDR2 YFSETQ. After removal of 2 bases from V and 5 bases from J, the junction contained 3 bases not matched to a gene. The length of the CDR3 is 15 residues. DNA of the CDR3: TGCGCCAGCAGCTTACTAGCGGGGGCCAACAATGAGCAGTTCTCC. Protein: CASSLLAGANNEQFS.

The J gene is TRBJ1-1, the V gene TRBV5-5, with 8 nucleotides matching TRBD1. The CDR3 covers 14 residues. Per the germline V gene, CDR1 is SGHKS and CDR2 is YYEKEE (reference sequence). V lost 8 bases, J lost 11 bases, and 17 bases stayed unmatched. CDR3 nucleotides: TGTGCCAGGAACCATAAAACATCGGACAGGGAGGCTTTCTTT. Protein sequence: CARNHKTSDREAFF.

Within the sample, this clonotype is medium-sized. This chain connects TRBV11-2 to TRBJ1-1; D call uncertain. The V end lost 5 bases, the J end lost 1 base, and 11 bases lay between the germline ends. CDR1 and CDR2 (germline): SGHAT, FQNNGV. The CDR3 has 14 residues. CDR3 amino acids: CASSRKTENTEAFF. The CDR3 nucleotides are TGTGCCAGCAGCAGAAAGACGGAGAACACTGAAGCTTTCTTT.